This TCR beta chain was recovered during a study of shared clonotypes between healthy human individuals. General study findings and limits: Relative to their counterparts shared across all four donors, non-shared clonotypes exhibited diminished generation probabilities. The rarefaction results pointed to incomplete sorted-subset sequencing despite large depth. Estimated richness values were generally larger in naive subsets than in memory subsets.

Per the germline V gene, CDR1 is SGHDN and CDR2 is FVKESK. Deletions cut 4 bases from V and 4 bases from J, with 10 bases between. The CDR3 runs 13 residues. To note about this clone: As yet, its antigen is unknown.

Using immunoSEQ multiplex PCR, the repertoire was profiled, and TCRdb retains in-frame clones only, with some absent. This table has about 1,500,000 clones, 95% to 97% appearing once. The source is a man between 25 and 39 years old in good health. This chain uses TRBV14 with TRBJ1-1; D unresolved. The sequenced material came from naive CD4+ T cells sorted from blood. The subset denotes: CD45RA+ positively selected. The CDR3, as DNA: TGTGCCAGCAGCCTGAGACTCAGCACTGAAGCTTTCTTT. Translation: CASSLRLSTEAFF.